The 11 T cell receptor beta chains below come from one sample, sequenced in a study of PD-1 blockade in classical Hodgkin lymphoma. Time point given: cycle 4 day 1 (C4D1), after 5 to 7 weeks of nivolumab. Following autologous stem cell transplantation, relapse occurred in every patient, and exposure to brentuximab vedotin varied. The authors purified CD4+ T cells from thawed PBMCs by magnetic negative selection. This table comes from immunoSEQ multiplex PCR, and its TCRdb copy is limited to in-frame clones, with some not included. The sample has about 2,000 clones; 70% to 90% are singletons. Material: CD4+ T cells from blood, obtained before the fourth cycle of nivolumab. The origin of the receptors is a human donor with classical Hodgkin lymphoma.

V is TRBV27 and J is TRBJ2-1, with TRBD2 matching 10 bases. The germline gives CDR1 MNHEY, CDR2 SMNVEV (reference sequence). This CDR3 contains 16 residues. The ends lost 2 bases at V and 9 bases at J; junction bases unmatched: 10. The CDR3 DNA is TGTGCCAGCAGTTTACTGTCTCTAGCGGGAGAACTTGAGCAGTTCTTC. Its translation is CASSLLSLAGELEQFF.

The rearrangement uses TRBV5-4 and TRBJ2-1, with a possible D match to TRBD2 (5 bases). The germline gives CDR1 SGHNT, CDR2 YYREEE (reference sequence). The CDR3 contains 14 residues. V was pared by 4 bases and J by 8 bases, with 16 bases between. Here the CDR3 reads CASSLITSTDEQFF. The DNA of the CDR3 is TGTGCCAGCAGCCTTATTACTAGTACGGATGAGCAGTTCTTC.

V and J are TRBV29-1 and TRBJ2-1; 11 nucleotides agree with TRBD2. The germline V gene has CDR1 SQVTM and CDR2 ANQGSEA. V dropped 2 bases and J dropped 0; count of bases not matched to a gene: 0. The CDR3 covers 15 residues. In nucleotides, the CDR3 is TGCAGCGTTGAAACTAGCGGGGGCTCCTACAATGAGCAGTTCTTC. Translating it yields CSVETSGGSYNEQFF.

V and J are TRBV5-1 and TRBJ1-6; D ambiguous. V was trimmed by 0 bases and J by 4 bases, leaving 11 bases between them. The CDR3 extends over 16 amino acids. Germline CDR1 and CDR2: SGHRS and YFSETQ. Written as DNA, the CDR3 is TGCGCCAGCAGCTTGGAAGAGGCGCTATATAATTCACCCCTCCACTTT. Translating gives CASSLEEALYNSPLHF.

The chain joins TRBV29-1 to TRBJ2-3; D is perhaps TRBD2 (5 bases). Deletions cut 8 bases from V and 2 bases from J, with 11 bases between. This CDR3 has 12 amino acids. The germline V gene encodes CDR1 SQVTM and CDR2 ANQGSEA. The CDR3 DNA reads TGCAGCAGGAGCGGACCCACAGATACGCAGTATTTT. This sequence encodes CSRSGPTDTQYF.

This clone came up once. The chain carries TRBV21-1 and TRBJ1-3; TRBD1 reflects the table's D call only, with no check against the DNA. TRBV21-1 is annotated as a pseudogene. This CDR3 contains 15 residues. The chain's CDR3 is CASSKAPGAENTIYF. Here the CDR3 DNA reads TGTGCCAGCAGCAAAGCGCCAGGGGCGGAAAACACCATATATTTT.

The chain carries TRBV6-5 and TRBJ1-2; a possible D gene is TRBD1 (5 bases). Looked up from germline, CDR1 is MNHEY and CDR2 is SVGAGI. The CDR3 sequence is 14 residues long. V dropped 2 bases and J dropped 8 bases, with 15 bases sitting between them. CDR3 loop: CASSYEGKGRGYTF. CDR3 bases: TGTGCCAGCAGTTACGAGGGGAAGGGTCGGGGCTACACCTTC.

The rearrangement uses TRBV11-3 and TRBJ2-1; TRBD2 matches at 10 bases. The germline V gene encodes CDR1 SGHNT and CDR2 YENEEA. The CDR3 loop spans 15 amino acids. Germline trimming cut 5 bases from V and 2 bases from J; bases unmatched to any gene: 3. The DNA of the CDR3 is TGTGCCAGCAGCCCAACTAGCGGGGCCTACAATGAGCAGTTCTTC. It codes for CASSPTSGAYNEQFF.

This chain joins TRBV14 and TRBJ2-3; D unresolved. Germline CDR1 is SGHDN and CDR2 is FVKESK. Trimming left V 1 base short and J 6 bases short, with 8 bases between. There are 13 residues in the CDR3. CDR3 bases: TGTGCCAGCAGCCAAGGAACCGGGGATACGCAGTATTTT. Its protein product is CASSQGTGDTQYF.

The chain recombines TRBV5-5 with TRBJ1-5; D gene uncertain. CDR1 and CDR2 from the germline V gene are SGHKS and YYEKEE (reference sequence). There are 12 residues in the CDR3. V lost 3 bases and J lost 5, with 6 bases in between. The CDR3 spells CASSSLDQPQHF. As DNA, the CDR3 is TGTGCCAGCAGCTCCCTGGATCAGCCCCAGCATTTT.

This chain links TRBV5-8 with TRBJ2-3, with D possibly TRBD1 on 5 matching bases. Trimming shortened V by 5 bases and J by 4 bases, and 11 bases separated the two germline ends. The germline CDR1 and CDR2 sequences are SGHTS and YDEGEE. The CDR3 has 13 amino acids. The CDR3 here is CASSMAQADTQYF. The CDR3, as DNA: TGTGCCAGCAGTATGGCACAGGCAGATACGCAGTATTTT.